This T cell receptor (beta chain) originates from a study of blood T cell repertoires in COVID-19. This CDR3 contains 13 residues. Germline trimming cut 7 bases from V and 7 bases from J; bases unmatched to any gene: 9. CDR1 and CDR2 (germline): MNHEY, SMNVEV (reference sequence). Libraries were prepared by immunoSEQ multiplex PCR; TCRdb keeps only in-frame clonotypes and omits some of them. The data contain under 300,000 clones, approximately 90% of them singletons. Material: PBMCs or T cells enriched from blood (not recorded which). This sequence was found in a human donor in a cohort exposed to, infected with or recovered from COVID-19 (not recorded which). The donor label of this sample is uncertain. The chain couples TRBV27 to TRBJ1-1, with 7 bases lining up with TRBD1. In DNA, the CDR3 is TGTGCCAGCAAAAGGGACAGTAAAGTTGAAGCTTTCTTT. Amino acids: CASKRDSKVEAFF.